Presented here are 2 T cell receptor beta chains from one specimen sequenced in a study of shared clonotypes between healthy human individuals. Sequenced by immunoSEQ multiplex PCR; TCRdb stores in-frame clones only, minus some. The data show around 2.1 million clones, with almost 96% seen just once and less than 0.15% held by the top ten. Sequences were obtained from naive CD4+ T cells sorted from blood. Subset noted: CD45RA+ positively selected. The receptors were sampled from a man aged 18 to 29 in good health.

About this clone: The sample holds other DNA sequences that translate to the same CDR3. The chain combines TRBV5-4 with TRBJ1-6; D uncertain. This CDR3 is built from 14 residues. CDR1 SGHNT and CDR2 YYREEE come from the germline V gene (reference sequence). The ends were cut back, 0 bases at V and 7 bases at J, with 8 bases in the middle. The CDR3 region is CASSLDRGNSPLHF. The CDR3 DNA sequence: TGTGCCAGCAGCTTGGACAGAGGGAATTCACCCCTCCACTTT.

This clone was seen once. The chain combines TRBV18 with TRBJ2-7; 8 nucleotides agree with TRBD1. From germline, CDR1 is KGHSH and CDR2 LQKENI. CDR3 length: 15 residues. Trimming removed 5 bases from V and 2 bases from J; junction bases left unmatched: 8. CDR3 amino acids: CASSSTGGITYEQYF. CDR3 DNA sequence: TGTGCCAGCTCATCTACAGGGGGGATAACCTACGAGCAGTACTTC.